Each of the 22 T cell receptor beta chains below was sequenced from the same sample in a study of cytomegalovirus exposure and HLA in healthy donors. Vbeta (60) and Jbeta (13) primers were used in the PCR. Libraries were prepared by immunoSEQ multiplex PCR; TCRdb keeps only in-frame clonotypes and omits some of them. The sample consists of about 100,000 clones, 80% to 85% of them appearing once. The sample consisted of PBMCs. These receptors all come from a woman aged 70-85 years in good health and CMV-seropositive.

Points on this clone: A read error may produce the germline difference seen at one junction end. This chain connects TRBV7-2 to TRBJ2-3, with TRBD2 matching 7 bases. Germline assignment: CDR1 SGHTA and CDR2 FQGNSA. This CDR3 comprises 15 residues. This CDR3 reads CASSLGAGSTDTRYF. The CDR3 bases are TGTGCCAGCAGCTTAGGAGCGGGGTCCACAGATACGCGGTATTTT. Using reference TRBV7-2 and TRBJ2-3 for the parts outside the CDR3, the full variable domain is GAGVSQSPSNKVTEKGKDVELRCDPISGHTALYWYRQSLGQGLEFLIYFQGNSAPDKSGLPSDRFSAERTGGSVSTLTIQRTQQEDSAVYLCASSLGAGSTDTRYFGPGTRLTVL.

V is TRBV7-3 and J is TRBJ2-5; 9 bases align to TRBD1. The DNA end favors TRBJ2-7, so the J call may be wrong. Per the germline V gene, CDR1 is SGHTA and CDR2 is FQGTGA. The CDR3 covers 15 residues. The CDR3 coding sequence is TGTGCCAGCAGCTTGACCCGGGACAGGGCGTACGAGCAGTACTTC. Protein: CASSLTRDRAYEQYF.

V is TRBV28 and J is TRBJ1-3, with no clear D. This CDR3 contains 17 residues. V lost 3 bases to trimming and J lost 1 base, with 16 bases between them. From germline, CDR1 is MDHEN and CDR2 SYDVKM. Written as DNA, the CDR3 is TGTGCCAGCAGTTTGGTTGGCAAATTCGGGTCTGGAAACACCATATATTTT. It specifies CASSLVGKFGSGNTIYF.

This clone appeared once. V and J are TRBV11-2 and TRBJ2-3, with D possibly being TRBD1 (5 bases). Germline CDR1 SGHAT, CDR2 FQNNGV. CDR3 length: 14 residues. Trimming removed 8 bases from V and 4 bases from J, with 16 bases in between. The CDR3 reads CASSGHTGPDTQYF. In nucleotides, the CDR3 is TGTGCCAGCTCTGGTCATACAGGTCCAGATACGCAGTATTTT.

CDR3 sequence reads: CATRGGVRTGTNEQFF. The CDR3 DNA reads as TGTGCCACCAGGGGGGGTGTTAGGACAGGGACCAATGAGCAGTTCTTC. J is TRBJ2-1 and V is TRBV15; TRBD1 agrees at 8 bases. The CDR3 has 16 amino acids. Germline CDR1 LNHNV, CDR2 YYDKDF (reference sequence). The junction had 13 bases not matched to a gene; V was cut back by 6 bases and J by 6 bases.

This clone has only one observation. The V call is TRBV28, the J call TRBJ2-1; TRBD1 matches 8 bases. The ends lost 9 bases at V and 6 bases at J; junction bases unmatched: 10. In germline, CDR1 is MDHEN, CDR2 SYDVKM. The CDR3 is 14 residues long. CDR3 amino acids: CASSGTGSSNEQFF. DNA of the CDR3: TGTGCCAGTTCCGGGACAGGTTCTTCCAATGAGCAGTTCTTC.

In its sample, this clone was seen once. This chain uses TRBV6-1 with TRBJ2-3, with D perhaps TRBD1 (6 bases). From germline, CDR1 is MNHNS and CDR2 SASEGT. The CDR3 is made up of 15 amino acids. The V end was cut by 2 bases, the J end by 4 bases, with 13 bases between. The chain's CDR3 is CASSEFGTRADTQYF. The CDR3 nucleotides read TGTGCCAGCAGTGAATTTGGGACAAGGGCAGATACGCAGTATTTT.

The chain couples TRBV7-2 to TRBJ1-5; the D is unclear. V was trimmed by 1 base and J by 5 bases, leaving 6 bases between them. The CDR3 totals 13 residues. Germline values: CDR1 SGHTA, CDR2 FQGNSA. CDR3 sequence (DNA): TGTGCCAGCAGCTTAGACTTTGATCAGCCCCAGCATTTT. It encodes CASSLDFDQPQHF. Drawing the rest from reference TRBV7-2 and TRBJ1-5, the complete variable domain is GAGVSQSPSNKVTEKGKDVELRCDPISGHTALYWYRQSLGQGLEFLIYFQGNSAPDKSGLPSDRFSAERTGGSVSTLTIQRTQQEDSAVYLCASSLDFDQPQHFGDGTRLSIL.

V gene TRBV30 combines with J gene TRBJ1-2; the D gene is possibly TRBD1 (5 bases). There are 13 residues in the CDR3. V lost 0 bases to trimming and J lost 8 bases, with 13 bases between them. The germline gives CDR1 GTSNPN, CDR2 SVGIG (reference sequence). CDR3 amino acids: CAWSVVSGEGYTF. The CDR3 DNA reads TGTGCCTGGAGTGTAGTTTCGGGGGAAGGCTACACCTTC.

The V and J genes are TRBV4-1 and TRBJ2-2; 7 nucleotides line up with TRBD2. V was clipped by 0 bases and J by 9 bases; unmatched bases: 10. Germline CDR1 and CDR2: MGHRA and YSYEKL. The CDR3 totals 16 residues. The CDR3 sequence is CASSQDGRGLIRELFF. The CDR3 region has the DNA TGCGCCAGCAGCCAAGATGGGCGGGGGTTGATCAGGGAGCTGTTTTTT.

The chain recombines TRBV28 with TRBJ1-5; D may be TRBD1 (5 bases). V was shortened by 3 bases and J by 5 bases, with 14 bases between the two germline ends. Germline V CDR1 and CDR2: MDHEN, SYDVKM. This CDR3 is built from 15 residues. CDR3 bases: TGTGCCAGCAGTTTTTTTGGACAATTCTATCAGCCCCAGCATTTT. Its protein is CASSFFGQFYQPQHF.

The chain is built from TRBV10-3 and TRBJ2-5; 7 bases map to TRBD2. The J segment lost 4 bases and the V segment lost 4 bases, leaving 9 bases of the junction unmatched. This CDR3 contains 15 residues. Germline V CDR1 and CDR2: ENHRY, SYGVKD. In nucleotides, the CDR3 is TGTGCCATCAGTGGGGGGGGTAGCGGACCAGAGACCCAGTACTTC. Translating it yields CAISGGGSGPETQYF.

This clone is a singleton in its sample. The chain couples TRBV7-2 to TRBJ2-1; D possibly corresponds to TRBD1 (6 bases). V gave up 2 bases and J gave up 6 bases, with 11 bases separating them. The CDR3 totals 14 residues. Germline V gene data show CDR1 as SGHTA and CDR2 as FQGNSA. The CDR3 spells CASSLTQGTNEQFF. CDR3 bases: TGTGCCAGCAGCTTAACGCAGGGGACCAATGAGCAGTTCTTC.

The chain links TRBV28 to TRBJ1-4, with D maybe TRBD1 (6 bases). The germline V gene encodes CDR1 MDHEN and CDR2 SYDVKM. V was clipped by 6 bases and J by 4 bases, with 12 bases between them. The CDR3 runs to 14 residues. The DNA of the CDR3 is TGTGCCAGCAGACGACAGGATGTTAATGAAAAACTGTTTTTT. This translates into CASRRQDVNEKLFF.

CDR3 loop: CASSSTPSSGGWNEQFF. In DNA form, the CDR3 reads TGTGCCAGCAGCTCAACCCCTTCTAGCGGGGGGTGGAATGAGCAGTTCTTC. This sequence joins TRBV7-9 and TRBJ2-1; 11 nucleotides agree with TRBD2. The CDR3 contains 17 residues. The J segment lost 7 bases and the V segment lost 4 bases, leaving 12 bases of the junction unmatched. Germline V gives CDR1 SEHNR, CDR2 FQNEAQ (reference sequence).

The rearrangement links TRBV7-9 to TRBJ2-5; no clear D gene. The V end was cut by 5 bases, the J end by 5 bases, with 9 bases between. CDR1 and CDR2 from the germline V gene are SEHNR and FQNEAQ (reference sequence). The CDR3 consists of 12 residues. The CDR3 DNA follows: TGTGCCAGCAGCCACCTCGGTGAGACCCAGTACTTC. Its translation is CASSHLGETQYF. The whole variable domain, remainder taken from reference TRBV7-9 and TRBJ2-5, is DTGVSQNPRHKITKRGQNVTFRCDPISEHNRLYWYRQTLGQGPEFLTYFQNEAQLEKSRLLSDRFSAERPKGSFSTLEIQRTEQGDSAMYLCASSHLGETQYFGPGTRLLVL.

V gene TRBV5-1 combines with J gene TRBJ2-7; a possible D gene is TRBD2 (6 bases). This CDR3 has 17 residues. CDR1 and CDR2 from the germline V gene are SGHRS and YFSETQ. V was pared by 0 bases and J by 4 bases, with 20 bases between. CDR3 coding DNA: TGCGCCAGCAGCTTGGAGCGGGCGCGGAACTCGCTTTACGAGCAGTACTTC. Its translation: CASSLERARNSLYEQYF.

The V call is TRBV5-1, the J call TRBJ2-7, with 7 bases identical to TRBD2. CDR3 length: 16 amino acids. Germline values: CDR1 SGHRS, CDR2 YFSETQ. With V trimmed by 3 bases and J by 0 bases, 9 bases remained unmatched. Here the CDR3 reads CASSYVGAGLSYEQYF. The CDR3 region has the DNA TGCGCCAGCAGCTACGTGGGAGCGGGGCTCTCCTACGAGCAGTACTTC.

The DNA of the CDR3 is TGTGCCATCAGGACAGCTCTCAGGAAGGCGGGGGAAAAACTGTTTTTT. It is translated as CAIRTALRKAGEKLFF. V gene TRBV10-3 combines with J gene TRBJ1-4; a weak D match, TRBD1 (5 bases). The CDR3 is 16 amino acids. With 6 bases removed from V and 8 bases from J, the gap between germline ends came to 22 bases. Germline-derived CDR1 and CDR2 are ENHRY and SYGVKD.

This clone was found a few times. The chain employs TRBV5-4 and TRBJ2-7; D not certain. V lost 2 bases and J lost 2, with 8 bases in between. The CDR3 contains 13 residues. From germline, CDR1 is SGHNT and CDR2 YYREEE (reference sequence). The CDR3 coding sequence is TGTGCCAGCAGCTTCCCGTTCGCCTACGAGCAGTACTTC. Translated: CASSFPFAYEQYF.

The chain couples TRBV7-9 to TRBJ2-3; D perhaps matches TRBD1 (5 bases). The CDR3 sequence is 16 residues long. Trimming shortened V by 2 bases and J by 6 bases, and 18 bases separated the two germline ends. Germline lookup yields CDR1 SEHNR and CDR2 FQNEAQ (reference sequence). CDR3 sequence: CASSLNTGTTADTQYF. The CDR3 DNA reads TGTGCCAGCAGCTTAAATACTGGTACGACAGCCGATACGCAGTATTTT. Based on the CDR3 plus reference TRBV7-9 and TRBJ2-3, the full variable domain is DTGVSQNPRHKITKRGQNVTFRCDPISEHNRLYWYRQTLGQGPEFLTYFQNEAQLEKSRLLSDRFSAERPKGSFSTLEIQRTEQGDSAMYLCASSLNTGTTADTQYFGPGTRLTVL.

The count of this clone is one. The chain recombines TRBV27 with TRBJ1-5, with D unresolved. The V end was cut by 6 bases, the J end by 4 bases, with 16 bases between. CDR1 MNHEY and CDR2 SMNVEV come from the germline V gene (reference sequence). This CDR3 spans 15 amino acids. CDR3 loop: CASSSLIHGNQPQHF. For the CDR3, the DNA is TGTGCCAGCAGCTCCCTGATCCACGGGAATCAGCCCCAGCATTTT.